A selection of T cell receptor beta chains follows, all from one sample in a study of cytomegalovirus exposure and HLA in healthy donors. Assay used: immunoSEQ multiplex PCR; TCRdb lists only in-frame clones, some missing. This repertoire shows approximately 200,000 clones, around four fifths found once; its top ten account for around 6.7%. The sample comprised PBMCs. The source of these receptors is a man in his late teens or twenties in good health and CMV-seropositive. Each CDR3 is given with its conserved first and last residue. The D gene is left open where the match is weak. Clone sizes are given selectively: once, few, many, or a class where the clone is expanded.

D,V,J,size,DNA,CDR3
TRBD1,TRBV5-1,TRBJ1-2,.,TGCGCCAGCGCCCGCTGGGGACAGGGGTCGCATGGCTACACCTTC,CASARWGQGSHGYTF
TRBD1,TRBV30,TRBJ2-5,.,TGTGCCTGGAAACAGGGGGCTGGCCAGTACTTC,CAWKQGAGQYF
TRBD1,TRBV2,TRBJ1-2,.,TGTGCCAGCAGACTACAGGACAGGGCCTATGGCTACACCTTC,CASRLQDRAYGYTF
TRBD1,TRBV27,TRBJ2-7,.,TGTGCCAGCACCCGACTTAGAGCCCCCGGGACAGGGTGGTACGAGCAGTACTTC,CASTRLRAPGTGWYEQYF
.,TRBV5-5,TRBJ1-2,few,TGTGCCAGCAGCTGGCCTCAAGGGACAGGCTACACCTTC,CASSWPQGTGYTF
.,TRBV2,TRBJ1-4,.,TGTGCCAGCATACAGAGAAATGAAAAACTGTTTTTT,CASIQRNEKLFF
.,TRBV30,TRBJ2-7,.,TGTGCCTGGGGGGACACTACCTACGAGCAGTACTTC,CAWGDTTYEQYF
TRBD2,TRBV6-1,TRBJ2-5,.,TGTGCCAGCAGTGACCCCGGGAGGGAATTGTCGTCAGAGACCCAGTACTTC,CASSDPGRELSSETQYF
.,TRBV27,TRBJ2-1,.,TGTGCCAGCAGCCCCCCGGGATCTGGGCAGTTCTTC,CASSPPGSGQFF
TRBD2,TRBV4-2,TRBJ2-4,.,TGTGCCAGCAGCCAAACTTCACCCGGGACTAGCGGCAAAAACATTCAGTACTTC,CASSQTSPGTSGKNIQYF
TRBD1,TRBV9,TRBJ2-6,.,TGTGCCAGCAGCGTACGCCCAACAGGGGCTACCTCTGGGGCCAACGTCCTGACTTTC,CASSVRPTGATSGANVLTF
.,TRBV25-1,TRBJ2-1,.,TGTGCCAGCAGATCAGGGTTGGAGCAGTTCTTC,CASRSGLEQFF
TRBD1,TRBV6-5,TRBJ2-3,few,TGTGCCAGCAGTCAGACCGGGACAGCCTCAGATACGCAGTATTTT,CASSQTGTASDTQYF
.,TRBV15,TRBJ2-7,.,TGTGCCACCAGCAGAGATGGGGGGATGAAAACCTACGAGCAGTACTTC,CATSRDGGMKTYEQYF
TRBD2,TRBV11-3,TRBJ2-1,.,TGTGCCAGCAGCCAGGGGGGGACTAGCGGTTACAATGAGCAGTTCTTC,CASSQGGTSGYNEQFF
.,TRBV6-4,TRBJ2-2,.,TGTGCCAGCAGTGCCGGGACATCCACCGGGGAGCTGTTTTTT,CASSAGTSTGELFF
TRBD2,TRBV11-2,TRBJ2-7,.,TGTGCCAGCAGCTTCTTAGCGCGGGAGAAGCACGAGCAGTACTTC,CASSFLAREKHEQYF
TRBD2,TRBV7-2,TRBJ2-1,.,TGTGCCAGCAGCTCACAGGCGGGAGAGTTGGATGAGCAGTTCTTC,CASSSQAGELDEQFF
TRBD1,TRBV27,TRBJ1-1,few,TGTGCCAGCAGTCTACGACAGGGGAGGAGCACTGAAGCTTTCTTT,CASSLRQGRSTEAFF
.,TRBV30,TRBJ2-6,.,TGTGCCTGGAGCCAATCTGGGGCCAACGTCCTGACTTTC,CAWSQSGANVLTF
TRBD1,TRBV7-9,TRBJ2-3,.,TGTGCCAGCAGCTTGCAGGGGGCGGATACGCAGTATTTT,CASSLQGADTQYF
.,TRBV30,TRBJ2-3,.,TGTGCCTGGTGTCCCACGGGCACAGATACGCAGTATTTT,CAWCPTGTDTQYF
TRBD1,TRBV6-5,TRBJ2-7,.,TGTGCCAGCAGTCAAGGCAGGGGGAACTACGAGCAGTACTTC,CASSQGRGNYEQYF
TRBD2,TRBV7-2,TRBJ2-1,.,TGTGCCAGCAGCAGGACTAGCGGGAGTGATGAGCAGTTCTTC,CASSRTSGSDEQFF
TRBD1,TRBV5-1,TRBJ2-5,.,TGCGCCAGCAGCTTGTCTTCCGGGACAGGGAGGGGGGAGACCCAGTACTTC,CASSLSSGTGRGETQYF
.,TRBV5-6,TRBJ2-3,.,TGTGCCAGCAGCTTGCAGGGCCCAGATACGCAGTATTTT,CASSLQGPDTQYF
.,TRBV2,TRBJ2-2,.,TGTGCCAGCAGAGGGAGGCCAACCGGGGAGCTGTTTTTT,CASRGRPTGELFF
.,TRBV6-5,TRBJ1-1,.,TGTGCCAGCAGTCACGGGGGAAGGGCTTTCTTT,CASSHGGRAFF
.,TRBV28,TRBJ2-1,.,TGTGCCAGCAGTCCCAGTAGCGGAGCCTACAATGAGCAGTTCTTC,CASSPSSGAYNEQFF
.,TRBV9,TRBJ1-2,.,TGTGCCAGCAGCGTAGGCGGCTCAAACTATGGCTACACCTTC,CASSVGGSNYGYTF
.,TRBV7-9,TRBJ1-1,.,TGTGCCAGCAGCTACCAGGGGTATTCCACTGAAGCTTTCTTT,CASSYQGYSTEAFF
TRBD2,TRBV27,TRBJ2-1,.,TGTGCCAGCAAGTCTACTAGCGGGTACAATGAGCAGTTCTTC,CASKSTSGYNEQFF
.,TRBV19,TRBJ1-2,.,TGTGCCAGTAGTATAGAGTCGGTCTCGGGTGGCTACACCTTC,CASSIESVSGGYTF
.,TRBV28,TRBJ2-1,.,TGTGCCAGCAGTCTGACTCAAAGAGGGTACAATGAGCAGTTCTTC,CASSLTQRGYNEQFF
TRBD1,TRBV6-5,TRBJ1-2,.,TGTGCCAGCAGCCGATCAGGGGGCTCTACCTATGGCTACACCTTC,CASSRSGGSTYGYTF
.,TRBV2,TRBJ1-2,.,TGTGCCAGCCTAGAAGGGGGAATCTATGGCTACACCTTC,CASLEGGIYGYTF
TRBD2,TRBV13,TRBJ2-5,.,TGTGCCAGCAGCTTACAACTAGCGGGAGGCCCGCCGTACTTC,CASSLQLAGGPPYF